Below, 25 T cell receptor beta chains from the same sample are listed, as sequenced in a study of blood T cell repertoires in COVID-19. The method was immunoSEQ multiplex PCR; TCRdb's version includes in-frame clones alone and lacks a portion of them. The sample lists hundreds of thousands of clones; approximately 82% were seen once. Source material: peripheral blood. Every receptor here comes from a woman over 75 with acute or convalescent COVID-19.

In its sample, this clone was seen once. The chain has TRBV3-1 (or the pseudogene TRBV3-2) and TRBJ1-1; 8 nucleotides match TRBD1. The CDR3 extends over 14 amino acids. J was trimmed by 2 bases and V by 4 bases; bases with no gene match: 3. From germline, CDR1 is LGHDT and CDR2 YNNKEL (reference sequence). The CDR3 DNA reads TGTGCCAGCAGCCCCGGACAGGGTAACACTGAAGCTTTCTTT. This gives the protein CASSPGQGNTEAFF.

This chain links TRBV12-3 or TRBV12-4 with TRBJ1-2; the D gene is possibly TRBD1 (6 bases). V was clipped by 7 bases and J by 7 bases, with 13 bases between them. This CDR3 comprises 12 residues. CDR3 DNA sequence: TGTGCCAGCACTACAGGGTCTGGTGGCTACACCTTC. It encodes CASTTGSGGYTF.

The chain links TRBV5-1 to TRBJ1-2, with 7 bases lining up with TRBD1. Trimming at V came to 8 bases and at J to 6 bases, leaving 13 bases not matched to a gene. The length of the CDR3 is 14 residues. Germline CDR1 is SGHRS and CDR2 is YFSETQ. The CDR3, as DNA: TGCGCCAGTACCTATGACAGGGTTGGCCATGGCTACACCTTC. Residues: CASTYDRVGHGYTF. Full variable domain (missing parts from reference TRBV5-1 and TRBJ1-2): KAGVTQTPRYLIKTRGQQVTLSCSPISGHRSVSWYQQTPGQGLQFLFEYFSETQRNKGNFPGRFSGRQFSNSRSEMNVSTLELGDSALYLCASTYDRVGHGYTFGSGTRLTVV.

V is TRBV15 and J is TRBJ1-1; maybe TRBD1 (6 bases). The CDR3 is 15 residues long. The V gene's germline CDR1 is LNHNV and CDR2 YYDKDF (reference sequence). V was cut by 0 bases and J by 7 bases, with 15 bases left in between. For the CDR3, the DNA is TGTGCCACCAGCAGAGATAAAGGCAGGGGAGATGAAGCTTTCTTT. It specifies CATSRDKGRGDEAFF.

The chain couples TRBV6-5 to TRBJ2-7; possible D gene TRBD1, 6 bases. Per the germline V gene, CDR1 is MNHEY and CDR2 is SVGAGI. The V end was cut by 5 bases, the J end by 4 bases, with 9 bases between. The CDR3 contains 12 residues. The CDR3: CASSLDSYEQYF. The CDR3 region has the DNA TGTGCCAGCAGTCTGGACAGTTACGAGCAGTACTTC.

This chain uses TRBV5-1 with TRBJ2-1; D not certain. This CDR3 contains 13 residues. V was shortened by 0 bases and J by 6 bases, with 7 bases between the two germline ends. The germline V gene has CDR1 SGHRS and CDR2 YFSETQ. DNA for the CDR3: TGCGCCAGCAGCTTGGTGGGCTCCAATGAGCAGTTCTTC. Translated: CASSLVGSNEQFF.

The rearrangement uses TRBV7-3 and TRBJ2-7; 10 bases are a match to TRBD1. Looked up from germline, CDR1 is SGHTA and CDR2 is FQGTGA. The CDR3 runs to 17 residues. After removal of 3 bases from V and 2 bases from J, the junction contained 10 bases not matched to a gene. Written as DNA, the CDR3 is TGTGCCAGCAGCTTGACAGGGGGCGCGCAGGGGACCTACGAGCAGTACTTC. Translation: CASSLTGGAQGTYEQYF.

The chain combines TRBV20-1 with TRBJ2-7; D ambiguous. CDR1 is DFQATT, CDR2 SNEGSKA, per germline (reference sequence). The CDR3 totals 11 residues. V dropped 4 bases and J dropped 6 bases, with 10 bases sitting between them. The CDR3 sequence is CSATPSGEQYF. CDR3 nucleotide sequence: TGCAGTGCTACACCCTCGGGCGAGCAGTACTTC.

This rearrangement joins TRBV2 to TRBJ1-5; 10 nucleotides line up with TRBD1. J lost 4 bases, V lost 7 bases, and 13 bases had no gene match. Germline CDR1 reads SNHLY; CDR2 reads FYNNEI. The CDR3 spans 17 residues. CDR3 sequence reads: CASMGRRGTGVNQPQHF. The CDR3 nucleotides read TGTGCCAGCATGGGTAGAAGGGGGACAGGGGTTAATCAGCCCCAGCATTTT.

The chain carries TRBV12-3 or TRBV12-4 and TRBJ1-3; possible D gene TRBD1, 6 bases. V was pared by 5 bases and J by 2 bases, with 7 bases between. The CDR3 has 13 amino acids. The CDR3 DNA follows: TGTGCCAGCAGTACAGGGACTGGAAACACCATATATTTT. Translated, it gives CASSTGTGNTIYF.

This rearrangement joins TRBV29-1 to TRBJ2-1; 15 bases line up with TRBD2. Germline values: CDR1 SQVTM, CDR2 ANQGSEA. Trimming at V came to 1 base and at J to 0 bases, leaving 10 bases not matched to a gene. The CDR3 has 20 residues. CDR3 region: CSVEGTWTSGRDSSYNEQFF. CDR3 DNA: TGCAGCGTTGAAGGAACCTGGACTAGCGGGAGGGATAGCTCCTACAATGAGCAGTTCTTC.

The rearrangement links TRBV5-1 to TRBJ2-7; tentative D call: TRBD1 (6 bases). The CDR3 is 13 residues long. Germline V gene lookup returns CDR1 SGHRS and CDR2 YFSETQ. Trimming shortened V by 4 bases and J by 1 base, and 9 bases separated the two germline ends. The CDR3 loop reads CASSPGQSYEQYF. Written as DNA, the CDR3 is TGCGCCAGCAGCCCCGGACAGTCCTACGAGCAGTACTTC. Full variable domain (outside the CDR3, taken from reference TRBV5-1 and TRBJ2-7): KAGVTQTPRYLIKTRGQQVTLSCSPISGHRSVSWYQQTPGQGLQFLFEYFSETQRNKGNFPGRFSGRQFSNSRSEMNVSTLELGDSALYLCASSPGQSYEQYFGPGTRLTVT.

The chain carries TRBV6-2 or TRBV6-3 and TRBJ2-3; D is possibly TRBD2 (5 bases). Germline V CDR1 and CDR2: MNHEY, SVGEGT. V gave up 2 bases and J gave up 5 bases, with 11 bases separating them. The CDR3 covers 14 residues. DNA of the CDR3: TGTGCCAGCAGTTACGATGGAGGCGTAGATACGCAGTATTTT. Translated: CASSYDGGVDTQYF.

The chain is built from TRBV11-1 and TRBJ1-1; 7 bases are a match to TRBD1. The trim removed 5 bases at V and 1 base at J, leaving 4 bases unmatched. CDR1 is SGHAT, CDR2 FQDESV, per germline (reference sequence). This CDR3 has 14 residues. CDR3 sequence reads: CASSGGQPNTEAFF. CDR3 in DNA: TGTGCCAGCAGCGGGGGACAGCCGAACACTGAAGCTTTCTTT.

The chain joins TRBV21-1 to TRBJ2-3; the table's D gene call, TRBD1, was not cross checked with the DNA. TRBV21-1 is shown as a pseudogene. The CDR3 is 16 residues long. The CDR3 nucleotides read TGTGCCAGCAGCAATCGGGACAGGGGGGGCACAGATACGCAGTATTTT. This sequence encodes CASSNRDRGGTDTQYF.

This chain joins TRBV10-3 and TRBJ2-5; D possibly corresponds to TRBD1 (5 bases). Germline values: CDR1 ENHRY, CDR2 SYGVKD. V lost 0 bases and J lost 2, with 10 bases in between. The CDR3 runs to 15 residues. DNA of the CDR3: TGTGCCATCAGTGAGTCAGGTGACAGTCAAGAGACCCAGTACTTC. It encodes CAISESGDSQETQYF.

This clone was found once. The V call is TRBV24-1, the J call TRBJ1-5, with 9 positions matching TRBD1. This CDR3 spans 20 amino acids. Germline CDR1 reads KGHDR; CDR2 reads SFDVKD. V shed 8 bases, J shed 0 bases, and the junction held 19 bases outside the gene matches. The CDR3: CATKPKPGQGGSYSNQPQHF. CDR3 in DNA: TGTGCCACCAAACCAAAACCGGGACAGGGAGGGAGTTATAGCAATCAGCCCCAGCATTTT.

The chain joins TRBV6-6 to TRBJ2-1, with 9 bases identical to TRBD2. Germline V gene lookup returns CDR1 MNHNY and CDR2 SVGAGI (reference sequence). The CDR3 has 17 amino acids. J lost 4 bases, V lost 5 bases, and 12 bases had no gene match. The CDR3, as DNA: TGTGCCAGCAGTCCCCGTCGAATAGCGGGAGCTTACAATGAGCAGTTCTTC. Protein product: CASSPRRIAGAYNEQFF.

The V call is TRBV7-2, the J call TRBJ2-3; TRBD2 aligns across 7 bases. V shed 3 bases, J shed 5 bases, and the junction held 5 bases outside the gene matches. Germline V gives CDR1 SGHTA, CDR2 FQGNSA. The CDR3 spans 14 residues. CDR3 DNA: TGTGCCAGCAGCTTTGTAGCGGGCCTAGATACGCAGTATTTT. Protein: CASSFVAGLDTQYF.

The CDR3 reads CASSLVSGAQTQYF. For the CDR3, the DNA is TGTGCCAGCAGCTTAGTTTCAGGGGCGCAGACCCAGTACTTC. The V and J genes are TRBV11-1 and TRBJ2-5; tentatively, D is TRBD1 (6 bases). Per the germline V gene, CDR1 is SGHAT and CDR2 is FQDESV (reference sequence). The CDR3 covers 14 residues. V was trimmed by 1 base and J by 6 bases, leaving 12 bases between them.

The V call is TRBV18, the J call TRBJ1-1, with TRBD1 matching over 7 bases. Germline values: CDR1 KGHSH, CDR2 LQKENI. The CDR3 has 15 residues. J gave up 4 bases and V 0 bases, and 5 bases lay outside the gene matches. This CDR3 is CASSPPTGAGTEAFF. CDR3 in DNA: TGTGCCAGCTCACCACCTACAGGGGCTGGCACTGAAGCTTTCTTT.

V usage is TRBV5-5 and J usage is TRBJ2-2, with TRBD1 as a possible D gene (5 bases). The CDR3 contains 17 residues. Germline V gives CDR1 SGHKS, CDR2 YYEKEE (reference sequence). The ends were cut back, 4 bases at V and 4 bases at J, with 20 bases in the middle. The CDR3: CASSQISRTGGTGELFF. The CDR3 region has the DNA TGTGCCAGCAGCCAAATAAGTCGTACAGGTGGCACCGGGGAGCTGTTTTTT.

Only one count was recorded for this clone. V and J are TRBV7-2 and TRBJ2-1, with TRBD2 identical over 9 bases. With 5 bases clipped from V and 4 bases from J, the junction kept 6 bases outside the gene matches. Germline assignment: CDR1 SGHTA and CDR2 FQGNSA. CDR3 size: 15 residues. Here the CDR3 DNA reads TGTGCCAGCAGCCCTATAGCGGGGGCATACAATGAGCAGTTCTTC. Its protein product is CASSPIAGAYNEQFF.

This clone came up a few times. The CDR3 sequence: CASSLGGAILETQYF. The CDR3, as DNA: TGTGCCAGCAGCTTAGGAGGGGCAATATTAGAGACCCAGTACTTC. V usage is TRBV4-2 and J usage is TRBJ2-5; tentatively, D is TRBD2 (6 bases). Germline CDR1 and CDR2: LGHNA and YNFKEQ. The CDR3 is made up of 15 amino acids. Trimming took off 5 bases at V and 4 bases at J, with 17 bases between the two ends.

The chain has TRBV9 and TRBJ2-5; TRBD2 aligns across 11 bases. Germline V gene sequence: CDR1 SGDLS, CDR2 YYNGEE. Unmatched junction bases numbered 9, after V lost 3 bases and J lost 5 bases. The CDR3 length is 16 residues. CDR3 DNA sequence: TGTGCCAGCAGCGCTCAGATAGCGGGAGGGCGGGAGACCCAGTACTTC. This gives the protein CASSAQIAGGRETQYF. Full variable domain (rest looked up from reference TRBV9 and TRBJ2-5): DSGVTQTPKHLITATGQRVTLRCSPRSGDLSVYWYQQSLDQGLQFLIQYYNGEERAKGNILERFSAQQFPDLHSELNLSSLELGDSALYFCASSAQIAGGRETQYFGPGTRLLVL.